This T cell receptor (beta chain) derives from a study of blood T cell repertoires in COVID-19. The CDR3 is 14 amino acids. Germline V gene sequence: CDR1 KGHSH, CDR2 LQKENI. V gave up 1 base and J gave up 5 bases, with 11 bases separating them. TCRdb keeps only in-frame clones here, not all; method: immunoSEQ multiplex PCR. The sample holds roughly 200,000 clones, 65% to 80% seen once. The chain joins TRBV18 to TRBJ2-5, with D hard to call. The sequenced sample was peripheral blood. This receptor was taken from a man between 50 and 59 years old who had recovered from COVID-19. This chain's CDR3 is CASSPRPTRETQYF. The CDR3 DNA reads TGTGCCAGCTCACCACGGCCTACGAGGGAGACCCAGTACTTC.